This T cell receptor beta chain is drawn from a study of response to subunit inactivated influenza vaccine. Regarding this clonotype: What it binds is unknown.

Study-wide points: There was a suggestion from the authors that each seasonal influenza vaccination recruits few new T cells.

The CDR3 has 13 amino acids. Trimming cost V 7 bases and J 7 bases; bases outside gene matches: 6. Germline V gene lookup returns CDR1 SQVTM and CDR2 ANQGSEA. TCRdb itself ran the RT-PCR reads through MiXCR, one entry per CDR3 protein. This table holds 500,000 or so distinct CDR3 sequences, 16% found once. This specimen was CD4+ T cells sorted from PBMCs, taken 23 months after vaccination. This clonotype was sampled from a man aged 50-75 years who received an inactivated influenza vaccine. The chain couples TRBV29-1 to TRBJ2-2, with 10 bases matching TRBD2. CDR3 coding DNA: TGCAGCGCGGCTAGCGGGAGTGACGGGGAGCTGTTTTTT. Amino acids: CSAASGSDGELFF.